Listed below are T cell receptor beta chains from one sample, sequenced in a study of blood T cell repertoires in COVID-19. TCRdb's copy holds only in-frame clones and misses some; the assay was immunoSEQ multiplex PCR. This table has over 300,000 clones, approximately 85% appearing once. Sequenced input: PBMCs or T cells enriched from blood (not recorded which). These receptors were obtained from a man between 25 and 39 years old who had recovered from COVID-19. CDR3s include the opening cysteine and the closing phenylalanine or tryptophan. The order of the fields is clone size, V gene, J gene, D gene, CDR3 DNA, CDR3 protein. A D gene is named only where the DNA matches it firmly. Expanded clones get a size class; other rows say once, few or many, or leave the size out.

>.|TRBV15|TRBJ1-3|TRBD1
TGTGCCACCAGCAGAGACACAACAGGGGTCGGAAACACCATATATTTT
CATSRDTTGVGNTIYF
>.|TRBV10-3|TRBJ2-5|.
TGTGCCATCAGTGAGATCTCCCAAGAGACCCAGTACTTC
CAISEISQETQYF
>.|TRBV2|TRBJ1-1|.
TGTGCCAGCAGACAACAGCTCCGCAACACTGAAGCTTTCTTT
CASRQQLRNTEAFF
>few|TRBV9|TRBJ1-2|.
TGTGCCAGCAGCGTTACAGGGAACTATGGCTACACCTTC
CASSVTGNYGYTF
>.|TRBV7-3|TRBJ2-2|.
TGTGCCAGCAGCCAAGGGTCGGCGGGCCCGACCGGGGAGCTGTTTTTT
CASSQGSAGPTGELFF
>once|TRBV28|TRBJ2-5|TRBD1
TGTGCCAGCAGTCTCCGACAGGGCACGGAGACCCAGTACTTC
CASSLRQGTETQYF
>once|TRBV29-1|TRBJ1-1|.
TGCAGCGTTGACAGGGATCGGAACACTGAAGCTTTCTTT
CSVDRDRNTEAFF
>few|TRBV18|TRBJ1-3|.
TGTGCCAGCTCACCACCCGCCAGTTCCTCTGGAAACACCATATATTTT
CASSPPASSSGNTIYF
>.|TRBV5-5|TRBJ2-1|TRBD1
TGTGCCAGCAGCTTGGCCGCGGGACAGGGGCTCGATGAGCAGTTCTTC
CASSLAAGQGLDEQFF
>once|TRBV4-1|TRBJ1-2|.
TGCGCCAGCAGCCAACACCAGTCTAACTATGGCTACACCTTC
CASSQHQSNYGYTF
>.|TRBV6-5|TRBJ1-2|.
TGTGCCAGCAGTTATGCGGCAATTATAAACCATTATGGCTACACCTTC
CASSYAAIINHYGYTF
>once|TRBV5-1|TRBJ1-1|TRBD1
TGCGCCAGCAGGGCGGGACAGGGGGGCACTGAAGCTTTCTTT
CASRAGQGGTEAFF
>.|TRBV10-3|TRBJ2-5|.
TGTGCCATCAGTGAGTCCGGCCAGGGGCAAGAGACCCAGTACTTC
CAISESGQGQETQYF
>.|TRBV18|TRBJ1-1|TRBD1
TGTGCCAGCTCCGGGACAGGGGGACCTGAAGCTTTCTTT
CASSGTGGPEAFF
>.|TRBV6-1|TRBJ2-3|TRBD2
TGTGCCAGCAGAGGGACTAGCGGGGGCCATACGCAGTATTTT
CASRGTSGGHTQYF
>.|TRBV28|TRBJ1-1|.
TGTGCCAGCACCTCGGGTGGATTGAACACTGAAGCTTTCTTT
CASTSGGLNTEAFF
>.|TRBV12-3/TRBV12-4|TRBJ1-1|.
TGTGCCAGCAGTGGACAGCTGAACACTGAAGCTTTCTTT
CASSGQLNTEAFF
>.|TRBV29-1|TRBJ2-7|TRBD1
TGCAGCGCGACAGGGAGCTCCTACGAGCAGTACTTC
CSATGSSYEQYF
>.|TRBV18|TRBJ2-2|.
TGTGCCAGCTCACCAACGGTTCTGGGACATTCCGAAACCGGGGAGCTGTTTTTT
CASSPTVLGHSETGELFF
>.|TRBV9|TRBJ1-4|.
TGTGCCAGCAGCGTCGGGACACATAATGAAAAACTGTTTTTT
CASSVGTHNEKLFF
>.|TRBV6-1|TRBJ1-6|.
TGTGCCAGCAGTGGGTCGTGGGGGGGTGCCTATAATTCACCCCTCCACTTT
CASSGSWGGAYNSPLHF
>.|TRBV6-5|TRBJ2-3|TRBD1
TGTGCCAGCAGTTATACGGGACAGGATGAAGATACGCAGTATTTT
CASSYTGQDEDTQYF
>once|TRBV5-1|TRBJ2-5|.
TGCGCCAGCAGCTCCTTTCCTAGCGTCCAAGAGACCCAGTACTTC
CASSSFPSVQETQYF
>.|TRBV27|TRBJ1-3|.
TGTGCCAGCAGCCGGACAGACAGAGGAAACACCATATATTTT
CASSRTDRGNTIYF
>.|TRBV29-1|TRBJ2-7|TRBD1
TGCAGCGCTTGGACAGGCTCCTACGAGCAGTACTTC
CSAWTGSYEQYF
>.|TRBV3-1/TRBV3-2|TRBJ2-5|TRBD2
TGTGCCAGCAGCCCCCTCTACGGGGGGGAAGAGACCCAGTACTTC
CASSPLYGGEETQYF
>.|TRBV4-1|TRBJ1-5|.
TGCGCCAGCAGCCAGATTGTGGCAGGGCTTCAGCCCCAGCATTTT
CASSQIVAGLQPQHF
>.|TRBV5-6|TRBJ2-5|TRBD1
TGTGCCAGCAGACTAGGGACAGTTGGAGAGACCCAGTACTTC
CASRLGTVGETQYF
>.|TRBV5-1|TRBJ2-7|.
TGCGCCAGCAGCTTGGTACAGGGAGCCTACGAGCAGTACTTC
CASSLVQGAYEQYF
>.|TRBV19|TRBJ2-5|.
TGTGCCAGTAGTATAATTAGCGGAGAAGAGACCCAGTACTTC
CASSIISGEETQYF
>few|TRBV6-6|TRBJ2-7|TRBD1
TGTGCCAGCAGTTACGCACAGGGGGCCTCCTACGAGCAGTACTTC
CASSYAQGASYEQYF
>.|TRBV24-1|TRBJ2-2|TRBD2
TGTGCCACTAAGCGGGGTTCGGGAACCGGGGAGCTGTTTTTT
CATKRGSGTGELFF
>.|TRBV19|TRBJ2-1|.
TGTGCCAGTATCCCGACAGGGAGGAATGAGCAGTTCTTC
CASIPTGRNEQFF
>.|TRBV7-8|TRBJ2-7|.
TGTGCCAGCAGCTTATCCGATACGGGTGAGCAGTACTTC
CASSLSDTGEQYF
>.|TRBV7-9|TRBJ2-1|.
TGTGCCAGTGGATTAGGGGCCAATGAGCAGTTCTTC
CASGLGANEQFF
>.|TRBV12-5|TRBJ1-2|TRBD1
TGTGCTAGTGGTTTGCAGGGGGCCGACTATGGCTACACCTTC
CASGLQGADYGYTF
>.|TRBV11-3|TRBJ2-7|.
TGTGCCAGCAGCCCAAGGACAGCTCCCTACGAGCAGTACTTC
CASSPRTAPYEQYF
>.|TRBV2|TRBJ2-7|.
TGTGCCAGCAAGCCGCCAGGGATAGGGTACGAGCAGTACTTC
CASKPPGIGYEQYF
>.|TRBV4-3|TRBJ1-1|.
TGCGCCAGCAGCCAAGATGCTTACGGGAACACTGAAGCTTTCTTT
CASSQDAYGNTEAFF
>.|TRBV9|TRBJ1-1|.
TGTGCCAGCAGCTCGGGGTTAGTGGACACTGAAGCTTTCTTT
CASSSGLVDTEAFF
>.|TRBV2|TRBJ2-3|TRBD1
TGTGCCAGCAGTGGAGCGACAGGGAATGCGCAGTATTTT
CASSGATGNAQYF